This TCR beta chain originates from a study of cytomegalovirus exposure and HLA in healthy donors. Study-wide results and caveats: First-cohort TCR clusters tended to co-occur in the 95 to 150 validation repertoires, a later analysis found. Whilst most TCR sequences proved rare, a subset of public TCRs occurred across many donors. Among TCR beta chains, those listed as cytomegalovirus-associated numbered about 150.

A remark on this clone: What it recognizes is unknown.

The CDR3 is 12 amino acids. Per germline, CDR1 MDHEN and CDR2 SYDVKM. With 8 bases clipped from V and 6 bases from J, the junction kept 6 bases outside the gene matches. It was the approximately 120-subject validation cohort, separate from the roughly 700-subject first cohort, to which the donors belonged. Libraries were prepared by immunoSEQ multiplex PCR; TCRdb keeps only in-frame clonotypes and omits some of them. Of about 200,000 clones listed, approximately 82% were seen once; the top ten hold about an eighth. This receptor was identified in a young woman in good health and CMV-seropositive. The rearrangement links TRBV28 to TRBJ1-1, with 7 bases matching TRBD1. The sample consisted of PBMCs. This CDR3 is CASLQGWAEAFF. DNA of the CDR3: TGTGCCAGCCTACAGGGGTGGGCTGAAGCTTTCTTT.